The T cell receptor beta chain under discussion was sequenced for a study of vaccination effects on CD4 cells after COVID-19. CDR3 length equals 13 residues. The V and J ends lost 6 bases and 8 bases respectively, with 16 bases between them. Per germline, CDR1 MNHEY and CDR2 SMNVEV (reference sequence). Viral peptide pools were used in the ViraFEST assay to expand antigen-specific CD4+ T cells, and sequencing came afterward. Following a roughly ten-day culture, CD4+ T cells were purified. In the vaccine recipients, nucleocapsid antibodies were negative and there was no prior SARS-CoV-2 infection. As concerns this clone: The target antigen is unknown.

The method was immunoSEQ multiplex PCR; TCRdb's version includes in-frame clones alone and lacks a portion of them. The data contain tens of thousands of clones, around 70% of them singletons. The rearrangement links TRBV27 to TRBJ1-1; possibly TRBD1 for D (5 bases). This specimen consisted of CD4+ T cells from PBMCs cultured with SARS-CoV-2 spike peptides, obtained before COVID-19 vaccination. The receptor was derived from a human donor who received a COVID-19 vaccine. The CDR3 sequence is CASRLQGATEAFF. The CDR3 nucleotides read TGTGCCAGCAGGTTACAAGGGGCAACCGAAGCTTTCTTT.